This T cell receptor beta chain originates from a study of cytomegalovirus exposure and HLA in healthy donors. Per the germline V gene, CDR1 is SQVTM and CDR2 is ANQGSEA. This CDR3 comprises 13 residues. V shed 6 bases, J shed 0 bases, and the junction held 4 bases outside the gene matches. This PCR relied on a set of 60 Vbeta primers and 13 Jbeta primers. Measured with immunoSEQ multiplex PCR; TCRdb has only the in-frame clones, and not every one. This table lists 150,000 to 200,000 clones. This chain joins TRBV29-1 and TRBJ2-7; 8 positions agree with TRBD1. The source of this sequence is a woman aged 18-29 years in good health and CMV-seropositive. Sequenced material: PBMCs. CDR3 residues: CSVHRGNSYEQYF. DNA of the CDR3: TGCAGCGTCCACAGGGGGAACTCCTACGAGCAGTACTTC.